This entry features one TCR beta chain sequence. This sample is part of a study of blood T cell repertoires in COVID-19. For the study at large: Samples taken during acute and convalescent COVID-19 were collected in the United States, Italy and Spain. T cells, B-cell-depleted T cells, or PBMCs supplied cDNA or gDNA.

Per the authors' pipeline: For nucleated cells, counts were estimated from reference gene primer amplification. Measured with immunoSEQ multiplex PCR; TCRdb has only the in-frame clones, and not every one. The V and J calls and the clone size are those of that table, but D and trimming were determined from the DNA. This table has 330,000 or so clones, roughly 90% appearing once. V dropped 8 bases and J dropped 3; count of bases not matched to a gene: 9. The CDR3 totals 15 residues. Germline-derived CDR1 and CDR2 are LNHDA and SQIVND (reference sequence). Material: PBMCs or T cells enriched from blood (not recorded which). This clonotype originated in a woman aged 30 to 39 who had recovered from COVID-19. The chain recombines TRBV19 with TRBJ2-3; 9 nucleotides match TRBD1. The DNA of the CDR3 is TGTGCCAGTTCCAACGGACAGGGGAGGACAGATACGCAGTATTTT. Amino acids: CASSNGQGRTDTQYF.